This T cell receptor beta chain was identified in a study of beta chain features in type 1 diabetes. General study findings and limits: Lower insertion and higher deletion counts appeared at VDJ junctions in type 1 diabetes patients. PCR might favor shorter templates, equally in patients and controls. Shortening of TCRB CDR3s, moderate but significant, appeared in all four CD4+ subsets of Type 1 diabetes patients. The naive, central memory and Treg TCRB repertoires of patients appeared to be more similar to one another than those of healthy donors.

The isolated RNA, all of it, was reverse transcribed, so expressed TCRB transcripts were what got sequenced. Here immunoSEQ multiplex PCR was the method, and the copy in TCRdb shows in-frame clones only, minus some. Of 600,000 to 750,000 clones in the sample, 9.5% to 15% were seen once. Only a few counts were recorded for this clone. Its target is not known. Trimming took 7 bases from V and 0 from J; bases not matched to a gene: 10. Per germline, CDR1 SQVTM and CDR2 ANQGSEA. The CDR3 spans 15 residues. A CD45RO/CCR7/CD25/CD127/CD95/CD27 panel sorted naive, central memory, regulatory and stem cell-like memory CD4+ cells.

V gene TRBV29-1 combines with J gene TRBJ2-3; 7 bases are a match to TRBD1. This sequence was found in a man aged 25 to 45 with type 1 diabetes. Source material: naive CD4+ T cells from blood. This CDR3 is CSAGQAVFSTDTQYF. The CDR3 DNA sequence: TGCAGCGCTGGACAGGCCGTATTTAGCACAGATACGCAGTATTTT.